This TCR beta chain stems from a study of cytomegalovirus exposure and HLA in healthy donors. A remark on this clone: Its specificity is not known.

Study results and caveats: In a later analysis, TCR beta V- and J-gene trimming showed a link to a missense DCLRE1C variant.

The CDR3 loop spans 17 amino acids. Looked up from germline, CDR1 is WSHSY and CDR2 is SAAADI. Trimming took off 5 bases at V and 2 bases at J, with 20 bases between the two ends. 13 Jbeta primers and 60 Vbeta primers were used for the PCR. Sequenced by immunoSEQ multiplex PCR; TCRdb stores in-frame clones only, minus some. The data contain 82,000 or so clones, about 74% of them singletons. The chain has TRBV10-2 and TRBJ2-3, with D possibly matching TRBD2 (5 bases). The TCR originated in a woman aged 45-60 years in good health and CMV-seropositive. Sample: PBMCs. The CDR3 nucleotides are TGCGCCAGCAGTAGCCTTGGGTTCGGAGGTGCCACAGATACGCAGTATTTT. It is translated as CASSSLGFGGATDTQYF.